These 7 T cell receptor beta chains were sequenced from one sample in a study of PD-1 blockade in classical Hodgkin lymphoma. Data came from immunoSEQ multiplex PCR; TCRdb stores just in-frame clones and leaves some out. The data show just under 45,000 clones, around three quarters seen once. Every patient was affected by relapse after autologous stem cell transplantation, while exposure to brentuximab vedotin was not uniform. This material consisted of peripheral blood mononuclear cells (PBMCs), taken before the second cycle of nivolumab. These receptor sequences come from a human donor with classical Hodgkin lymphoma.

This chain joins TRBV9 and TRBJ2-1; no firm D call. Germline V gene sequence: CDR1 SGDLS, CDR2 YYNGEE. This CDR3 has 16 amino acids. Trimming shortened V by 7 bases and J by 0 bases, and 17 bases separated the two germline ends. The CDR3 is CASSLRSLGSYNEQFF. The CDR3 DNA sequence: TGTGCCAGCTCCCTGCGGTCCCTAGGCTCCTACAATGAGCAGTTCTTC.

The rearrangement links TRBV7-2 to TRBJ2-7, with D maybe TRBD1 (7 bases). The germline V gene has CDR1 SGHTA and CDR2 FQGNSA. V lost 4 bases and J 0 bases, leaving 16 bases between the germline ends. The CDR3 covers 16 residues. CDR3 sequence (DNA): TGTGCCAGCAGCTCGCCCAGGGGGGCTGCCTCCTACGAGCAGTACTTC. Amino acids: CASSSPRGAASYEQYF. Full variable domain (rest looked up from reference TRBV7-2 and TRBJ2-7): GAGVSQSPSNKVTEKGKDVELRCDPISGHTALYWYRQSLGQGLEFLIYFQGNSAPDKSGLPSDRFSAERTGGSVSTLTIQRTQQEDSAVYLCASSSPRGAASYEQYFGPGTRLTVT.

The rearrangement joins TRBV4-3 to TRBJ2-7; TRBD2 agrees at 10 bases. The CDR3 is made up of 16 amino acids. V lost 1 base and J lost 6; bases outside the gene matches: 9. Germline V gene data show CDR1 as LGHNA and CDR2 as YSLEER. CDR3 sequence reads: CASSQGVAGGVGEQYF. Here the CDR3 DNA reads TGCGCCAGCAGCCAAGGGGTAGCGGGAGGAGTCGGCGAGCAGTACTTC.

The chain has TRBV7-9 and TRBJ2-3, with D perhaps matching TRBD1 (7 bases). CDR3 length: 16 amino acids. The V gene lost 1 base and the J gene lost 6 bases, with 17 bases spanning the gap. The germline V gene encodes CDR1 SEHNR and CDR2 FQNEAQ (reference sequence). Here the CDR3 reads CASSLGRDSVKDTQYF. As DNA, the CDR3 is TGTGCCAGCAGCTTAGGGAGGGACAGTGTAAAGGATACGCAGTATTTT.

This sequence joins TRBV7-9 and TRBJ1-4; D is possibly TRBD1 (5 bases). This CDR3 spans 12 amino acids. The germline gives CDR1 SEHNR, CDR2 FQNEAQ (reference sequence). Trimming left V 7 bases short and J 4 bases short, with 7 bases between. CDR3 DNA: TGTGCCAGCACCCAGGGTAATGAAAAACTGTTTTTT. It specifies CASTQGNEKLFF.

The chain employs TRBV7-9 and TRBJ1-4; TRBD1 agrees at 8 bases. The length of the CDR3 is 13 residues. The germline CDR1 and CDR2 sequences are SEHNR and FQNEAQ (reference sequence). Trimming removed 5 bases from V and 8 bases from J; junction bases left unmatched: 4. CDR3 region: CASSPDRGEKLFF. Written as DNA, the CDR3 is TGTGCCAGCAGCCCCGACAGGGGCGAAAAACTGTTTTTT.

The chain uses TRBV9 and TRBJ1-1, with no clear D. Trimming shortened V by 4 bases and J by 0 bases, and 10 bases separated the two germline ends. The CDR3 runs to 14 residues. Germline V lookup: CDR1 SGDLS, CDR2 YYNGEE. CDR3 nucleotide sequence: TGTGCCAGCAGCACCCGGGTCCTGAACACTGAAGCTTTCTTT. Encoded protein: CASSTRVLNTEAFF.